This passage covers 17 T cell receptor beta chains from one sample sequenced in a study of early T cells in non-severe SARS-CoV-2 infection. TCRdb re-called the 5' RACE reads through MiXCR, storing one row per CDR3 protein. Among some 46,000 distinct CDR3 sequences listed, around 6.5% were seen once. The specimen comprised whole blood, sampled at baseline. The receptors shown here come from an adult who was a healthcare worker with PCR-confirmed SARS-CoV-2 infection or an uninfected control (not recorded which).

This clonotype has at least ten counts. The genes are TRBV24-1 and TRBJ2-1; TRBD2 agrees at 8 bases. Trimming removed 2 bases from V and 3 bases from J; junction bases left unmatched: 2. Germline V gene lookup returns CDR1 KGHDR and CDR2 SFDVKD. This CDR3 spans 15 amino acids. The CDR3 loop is CATSDSSGGYNEQFF. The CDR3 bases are TGTGCCACCAGTGATTCGAGCGGGGGCTACAATGAGCAGTTCTTC.

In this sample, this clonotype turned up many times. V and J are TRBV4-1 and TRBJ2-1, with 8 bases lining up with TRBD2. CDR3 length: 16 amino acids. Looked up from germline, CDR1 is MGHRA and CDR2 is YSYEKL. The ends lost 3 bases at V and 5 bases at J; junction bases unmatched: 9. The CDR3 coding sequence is TGCGCCAGCAGCCACCCCCCCTCACTAGCGGACAATGAGCAGTTCTTC. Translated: CASSHPPSLADNEQFF.

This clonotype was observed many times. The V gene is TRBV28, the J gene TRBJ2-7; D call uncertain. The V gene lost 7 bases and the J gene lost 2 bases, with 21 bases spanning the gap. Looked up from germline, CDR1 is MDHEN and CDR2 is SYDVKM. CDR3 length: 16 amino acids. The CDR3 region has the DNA TGTGCCAGCACCCCTCACCGGCCTCGCAATCCCTACGAGCAGTACTTC. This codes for CASTPHRPRNPYEQYF.

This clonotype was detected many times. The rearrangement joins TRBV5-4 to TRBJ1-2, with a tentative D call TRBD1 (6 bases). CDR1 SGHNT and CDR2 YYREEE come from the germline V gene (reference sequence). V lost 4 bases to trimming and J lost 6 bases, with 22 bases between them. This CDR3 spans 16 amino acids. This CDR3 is CASSIGKGSGHDGYTF. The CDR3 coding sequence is TGTGCCAGCAGCATCGGAAAGGGGTCGGGACATGATGGCTACACCTTC. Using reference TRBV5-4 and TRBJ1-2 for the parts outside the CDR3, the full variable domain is ETGVTQSPTHLIKTRGQQVTLRCSSQSGHNTVSWYQQALGQGPQFIFQYYREEENGRGNFPPRFSGLQFPNYSSELNVNALELDDSALYLCASSIGKGSGHDGYTFGSGTRLTVV.

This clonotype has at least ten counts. The CDR3 loop reads CASSLSLNTEAFF. DNA for the CDR3: TGTGCCAGCAGTTTGAGCCTGAACACTGAAGCTTTCTTT. This sequence joins TRBV6-2 or TRBV6-3 and TRBJ1-1; the D is unclear. The CDR3 is 13 amino acids. The germline V gene has CDR1 MNHEY and CDR2 SVGEGT. V lost 4 bases and J 0 bases, leaving 6 bases between the germline ends.

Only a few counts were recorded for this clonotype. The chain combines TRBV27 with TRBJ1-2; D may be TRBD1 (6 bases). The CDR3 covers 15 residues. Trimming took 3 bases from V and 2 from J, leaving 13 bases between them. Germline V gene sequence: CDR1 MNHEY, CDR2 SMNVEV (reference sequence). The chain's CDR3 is CASSFLGGGNYGYTF. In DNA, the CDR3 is TGTGCCAGCAGTTTCCTAGGAGGGGGGAACTATGGCTACACCTTC.

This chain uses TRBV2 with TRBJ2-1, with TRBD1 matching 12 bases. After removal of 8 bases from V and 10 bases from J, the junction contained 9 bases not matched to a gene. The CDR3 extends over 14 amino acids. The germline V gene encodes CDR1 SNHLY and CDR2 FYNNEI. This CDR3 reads CASFGTGGAGEQFF. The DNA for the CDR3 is TGTGCCAGCTTTGGGACAGGGGGCGCAGGCGAGCAGTTCTTC.

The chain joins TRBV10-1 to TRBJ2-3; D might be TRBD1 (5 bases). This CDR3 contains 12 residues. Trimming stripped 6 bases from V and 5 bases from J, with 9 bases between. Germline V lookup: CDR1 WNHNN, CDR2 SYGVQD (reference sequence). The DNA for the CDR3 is TGCGCCAGCAGGGGGCGAAGAGATACGCAGTATTTT. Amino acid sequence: CASRGRRDTQYF.

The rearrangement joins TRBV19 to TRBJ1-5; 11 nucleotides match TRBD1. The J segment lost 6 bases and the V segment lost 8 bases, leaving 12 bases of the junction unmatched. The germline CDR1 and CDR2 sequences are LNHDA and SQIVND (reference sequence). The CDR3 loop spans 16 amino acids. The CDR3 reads CASYDSGTGGAQPQHF. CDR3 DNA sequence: TGTGCCAGTTATGACTCGGGGACAGGGGGTGCTCAGCCCCAGCATTTT.

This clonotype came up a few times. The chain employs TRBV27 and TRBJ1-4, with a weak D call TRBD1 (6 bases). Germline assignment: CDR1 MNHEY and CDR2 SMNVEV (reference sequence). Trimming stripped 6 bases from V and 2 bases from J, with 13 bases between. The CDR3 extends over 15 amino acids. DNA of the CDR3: TGTGCCAGCAGACTCTCAACAGGGACTAATGAAAAACTGTTTTTT. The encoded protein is CASRLSTGTNEKLFF.

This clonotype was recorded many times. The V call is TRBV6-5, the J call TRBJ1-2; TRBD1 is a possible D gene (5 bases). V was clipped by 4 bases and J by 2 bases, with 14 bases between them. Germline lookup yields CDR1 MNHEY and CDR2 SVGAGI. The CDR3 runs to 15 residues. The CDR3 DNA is TGTGCCAGCAGTTTATCCAGGGCAACCAACTATGGCTACACCTTC. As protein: CASSLSRATNYGYTF.

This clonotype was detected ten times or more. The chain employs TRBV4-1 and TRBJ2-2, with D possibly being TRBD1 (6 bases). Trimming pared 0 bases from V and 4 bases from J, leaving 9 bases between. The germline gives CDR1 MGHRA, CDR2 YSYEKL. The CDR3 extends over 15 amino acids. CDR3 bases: TGCGCCAGCAGCCAAGAAGGGACAAGCACCGGGGAGCTGTTTTTT. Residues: CASSQEGTSTGELFF.

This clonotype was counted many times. The DNA of the CDR3 is TGCAGTGCTAGTGGTAGCGGGGGGCCGGCGGATGAGCAGTTCTTC. Translating gives CSASGSGGPADEQFF. The chain employs TRBV20-1 and TRBJ2-1; 10 bases align to TRBD2. The germline CDR1 and CDR2 sequences are DFQATT and SNEGSKA (reference sequence). V shed 3 bases and J 8 bases; nucleotides not matched to a gene: 10. The CDR3 covers 15 residues.

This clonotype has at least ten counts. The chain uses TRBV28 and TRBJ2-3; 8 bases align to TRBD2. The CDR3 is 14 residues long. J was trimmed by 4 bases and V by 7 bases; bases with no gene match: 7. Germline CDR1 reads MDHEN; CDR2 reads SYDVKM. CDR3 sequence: CASKSGGLADTQYF. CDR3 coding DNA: TGTGCCAGCAAATCGGGGGGGCTCGCAGATACGCAGTATTTT.

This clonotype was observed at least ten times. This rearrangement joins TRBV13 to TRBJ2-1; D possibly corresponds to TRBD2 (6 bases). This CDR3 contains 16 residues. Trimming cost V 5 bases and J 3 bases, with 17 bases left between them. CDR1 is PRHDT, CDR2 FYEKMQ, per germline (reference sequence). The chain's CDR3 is CASSPRTTQLYNEQFF. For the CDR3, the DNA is TGTGCCAGCAGCCCAAGGACTACTCAGCTCTACAATGAGCAGTTCTTC.

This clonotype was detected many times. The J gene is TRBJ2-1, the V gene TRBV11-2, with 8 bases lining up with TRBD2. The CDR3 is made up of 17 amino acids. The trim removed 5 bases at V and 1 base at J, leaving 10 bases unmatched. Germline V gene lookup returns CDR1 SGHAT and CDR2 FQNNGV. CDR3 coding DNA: TGTGCCAGCAGCCCTCGGCCCGTAGCGGGATCCTACAATGAGCAGTTCTTC. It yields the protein CASSPRPVAGSYNEQFF.

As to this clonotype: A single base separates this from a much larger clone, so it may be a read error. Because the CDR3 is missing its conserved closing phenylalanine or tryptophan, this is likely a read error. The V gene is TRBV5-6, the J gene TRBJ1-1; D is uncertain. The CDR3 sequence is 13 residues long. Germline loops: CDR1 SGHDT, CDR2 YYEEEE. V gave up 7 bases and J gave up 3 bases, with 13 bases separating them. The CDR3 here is CASWEAGDTEAFS. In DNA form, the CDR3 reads TGTGCCAGCTGGGAGGCGGGCGACACTGAAGCTTTCTCT.